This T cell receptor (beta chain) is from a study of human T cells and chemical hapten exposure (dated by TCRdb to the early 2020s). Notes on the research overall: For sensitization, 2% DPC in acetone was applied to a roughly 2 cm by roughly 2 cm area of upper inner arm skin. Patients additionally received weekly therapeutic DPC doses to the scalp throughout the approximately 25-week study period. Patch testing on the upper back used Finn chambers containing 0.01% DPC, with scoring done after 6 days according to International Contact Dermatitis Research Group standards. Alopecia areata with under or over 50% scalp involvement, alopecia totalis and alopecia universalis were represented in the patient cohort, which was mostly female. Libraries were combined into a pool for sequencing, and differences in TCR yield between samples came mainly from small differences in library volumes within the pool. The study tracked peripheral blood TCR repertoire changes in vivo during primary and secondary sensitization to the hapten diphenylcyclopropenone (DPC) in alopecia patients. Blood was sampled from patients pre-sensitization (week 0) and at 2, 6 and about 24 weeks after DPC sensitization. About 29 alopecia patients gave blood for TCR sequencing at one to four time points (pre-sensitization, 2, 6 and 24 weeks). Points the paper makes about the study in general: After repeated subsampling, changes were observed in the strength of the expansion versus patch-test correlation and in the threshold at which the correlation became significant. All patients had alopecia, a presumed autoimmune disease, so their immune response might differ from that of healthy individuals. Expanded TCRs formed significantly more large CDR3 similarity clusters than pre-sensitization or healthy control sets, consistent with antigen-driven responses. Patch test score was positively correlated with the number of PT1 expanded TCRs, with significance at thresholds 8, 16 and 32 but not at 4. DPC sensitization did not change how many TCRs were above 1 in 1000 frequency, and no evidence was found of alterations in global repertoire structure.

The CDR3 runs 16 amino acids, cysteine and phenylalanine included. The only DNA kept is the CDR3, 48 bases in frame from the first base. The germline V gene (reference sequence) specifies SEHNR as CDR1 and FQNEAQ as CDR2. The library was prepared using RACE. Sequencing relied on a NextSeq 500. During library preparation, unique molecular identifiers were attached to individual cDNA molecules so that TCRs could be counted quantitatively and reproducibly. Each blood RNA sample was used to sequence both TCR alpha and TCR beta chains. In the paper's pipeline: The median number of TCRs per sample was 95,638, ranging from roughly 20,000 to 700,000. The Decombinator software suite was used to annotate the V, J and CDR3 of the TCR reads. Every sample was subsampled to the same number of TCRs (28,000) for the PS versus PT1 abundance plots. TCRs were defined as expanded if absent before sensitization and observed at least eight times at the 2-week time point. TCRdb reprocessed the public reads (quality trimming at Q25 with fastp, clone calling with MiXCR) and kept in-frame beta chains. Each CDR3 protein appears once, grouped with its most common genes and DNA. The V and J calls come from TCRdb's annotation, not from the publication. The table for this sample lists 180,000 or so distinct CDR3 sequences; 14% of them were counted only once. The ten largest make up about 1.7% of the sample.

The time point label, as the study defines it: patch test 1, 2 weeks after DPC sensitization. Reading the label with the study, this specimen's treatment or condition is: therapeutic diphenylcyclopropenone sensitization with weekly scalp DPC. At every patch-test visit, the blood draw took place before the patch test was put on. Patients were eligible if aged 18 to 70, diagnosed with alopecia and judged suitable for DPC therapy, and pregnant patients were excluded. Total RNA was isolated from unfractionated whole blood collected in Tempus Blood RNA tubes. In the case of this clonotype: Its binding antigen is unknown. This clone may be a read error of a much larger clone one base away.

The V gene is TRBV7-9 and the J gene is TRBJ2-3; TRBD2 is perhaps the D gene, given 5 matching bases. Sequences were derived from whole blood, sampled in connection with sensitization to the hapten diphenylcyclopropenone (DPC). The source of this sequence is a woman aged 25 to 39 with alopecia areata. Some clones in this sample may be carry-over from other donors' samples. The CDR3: CTSSQYNGILEDTQYF. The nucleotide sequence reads TGTACCAGCAGTCAATACAACGGGATCCTAGAGGATACGCAGTATTTT.